What follows describes a single T cell receptor (beta chain). This record comes from a study of blood T cell repertoires in COVID-19. Overall study context: The United States, Italy and Spain provided the acute and convalescent COVID-19 samples. In each case, the material was cDNA or gDNA derived from T cells, B-cell-depleted T cells, or PBMCs.

The CDR3 loop spans 15 amino acids. Germline V gene sequence: CDR1 LNHDA, CDR2 SQIVND (reference sequence). J was trimmed by 3 bases and V by 7 bases; bases with no gene match: 7. As handled by the study authors: Amplification from reference gene primers served as the basis for estimated nucleated cell counts. Here immunoSEQ multiplex PCR was the method, and the copy in TCRdb shows in-frame clones only, minus some. V and J calls and clone size are as listed in that table; D and trimming were resolved from the DNA. This repertoire shows around 60,000 clones, roughly 85% found once; its top ten account for under 1.5%.

The rearrangement links TRBV19 to TRBJ1-5, with TRBD1 matching over 9 bases. This TCR was sampled from a woman of 80 years or more with acute or convalescent COVID-19. The sequencing input was peripheral blood. The CDR3: CASTNRGLINQPQHF. The CDR3 DNA reads TGTGCCAGTACAAACAGGGGGCTTATCAATCAGCCCCAGCATTTT. The full variable domain, completed using reference TRBV19 and TRBJ1-5, is DGGITQSPKYLFRKEGQNVTLSCEQNLNHDAMYWYRQDPGQGLRLIYYSQIVNDFQKGDIAEGYSVSREKKESFPLTVTSAQKNPTAFYLCASTNRGLINQPQHFGDGTRLSIL.